Listed below are T cell receptor beta chains from one sample, sequenced in a study of long-term antiretroviral therapy in people with HIV. Method: immunoSEQ multiplex PCR; TCRdb's copy keeps in-frame clones and lacks some. The sample yields 18,000 or so clones, just under 80% seen once. Sequencing used unsorted PBMCs, obtained at the start of antiretroviral therapy, before treatment. Source of these receptors: a middle-aged woman with HIV. The CDR3 runs from the conserved cysteine through the conserved F or W. A D gene is named only where the DNA matches it firmly. The size of a clone is reported for some rows only, either as once, few or many, or as a class for expanded clones.

V	J	size	D	DNA	CDR3
TRBV11-2	TRBJ2-7	-	-	TGTGCCAGCCGGAGGCCGGGATACTACGAGCAGTACTTC	CASRRPGYYEQYF
TRBV5-1	TRBJ1-1	-	-	TGCGCCAGCAGCAGGCGGGAGGGAGACGGTGAAGCTTTCTTT	CASSRREGDGEAFF
TRBV28	TRBJ1-5	-	TRBD1	TGTGCCAGCAGCAACCCCGTTAGGACAGGGTCCGTTTTCGGCAATCAGCCCCAGCATTTT	CASSNPVRTGSVFGNQPQHF
TRBV5-4	TRBJ2-2	-	TRBD1	TGTGCCAGCCGAGGGGGACAGGGGACTAACACCGGGGAGCTGTTTTTT	CASRGGQGTNTGELFF
TRBV19	TRBJ1-1	-	-	TGTGCCAGTAGTATAGTTCTCTCAGGGAGCACTGAAGCTTTCTTT	CASSIVLSGSTEAFF
TRBV5-5	TRBJ1-2	few	-	TGTGCCAGCAGCTGGACCGAGGGGACCCGAAACTATGGCTACACCTTC	CASSWTEGTRNYGYTF
TRBV28	TRBJ1-4	-	TRBD1	TGTGCCAGCAGCATCGACAGGGGGGGTGAAAAACTGTTTTTT	CASSIDRGGEKLFF
TRBV9	TRBJ2-3	-	-	TGTGCCAGCAGCGTATGGGGAGGGGGGGATACGCAGTATTTT	CASSVWGGGDTQYF
TRBV5-4	TRBJ1-6	-	-	TGTGCCAGCAGCTTGGACCTTGGGAATTCACCCCTCCACTTT	CASSLDLGNSPLHF
TRBV9	TRBJ2-5	-	TRBD2	TGTGCCAGCAGCCCTGGGACTAGCGGGGGTTTACTAGAGACCCAGTACTTC	CASSPGTSGGLLETQYF
TRBV7-2	TRBJ1-5	few	TRBD1	TGTGCCAGCTCGGGACAGGCGACTAGCGGCAATCAGCCCCAGCATTTT	CASSGQATSGNQPQHF
TRBV6-6	TRBJ2-7	-	-	TGTGCCAGCAGGGACCCGGGGCAGCAGATTATGCAGTACTTC	CASRDPGQQIMQYF
TRBV7-3	TRBJ2-2	-	-	TGTGCCAGCAGCTTAAGAAACACCGGGGAGCTGTTTTTT	CASSLRNTGELFF
TRBV5-1	TRBJ2-5	-	-	TGCGCCAGCAGCTTTCCGGGGGAGACCCAGTACTTC	CASSFPGETQYF
TRBV6-6	TRBJ1-5	-	TRBD1	TGTGCCAGCAGGGGACAGGGAGTGGCGAATCAGCCCCAGCATTTT	CASRGQGVANQPQHF
TRBV1	TRBJ1-5	-	-	TGCACCAGCAGCCAAGAAGAGGAGGGAGGCAGCAATCAGCCCCAGCATTTT	CTSSQEEEGGSNQPQHF
TRBV9	TRBJ2-3	-	-	TGTGCCAGCAGCGGGCGCTCAGATACGCAGTATTTT	CASSGRSDTQYF
TRBV10-3	TRBJ2-4	-	TRBD2	TGTGCCATCAGTGACGCAGGGAGGGACAAAAACATTCAGTACTTC	CAISDAGRDKNIQYF
TRBV6-5	TRBJ1-2	-	TRBD1	TGTGCCAGCAGTTACGAGGGACAGGATGACTATGGCTACACCTTC	CASSYEGQDDYGYTF
TRBV27	TRBJ2-2	-	-	TGTGCCAGCAGTTTTCTATTGCAGAGCTCGAACACCGGGGAGCTGTTTTTT	CASSFLLQSSNTGELFF
TRBV7-9	TRBJ1-6	-	-	TGTGCCAGCAGCTTGCTGACGGTTTATAATTCACCCCTCCACTTT	CASSLLTVYNSPLHF
TRBV19	TRBJ2-2	-	TRBD1	TGTGCCAGTAGTATAGGTTCCGGGACAGCTATTTCTACCTCCTACACCGGGGAGCTGTTTTTT	CASSIGSGTAISTSYTGELFF
TRBV19	TRBJ1-3	few	-	TGTGCCAGTAGTTCCGCAGGGTCCTCCGGAAACACCATATATTTT	CASSSAGSSGNTIYF
TRBV7-6	TRBJ1-2	few	-	TGTGCCAGCAGCTTCACAGGGAGTCATGGCTACACCTTC	CASSFTGSHGYTF
TRBV4-1	TRBJ1-1	-	-	TGCGCCAGCAGCCAATCCCCGGGGATCACTGAAGCTTTCTTT	CASSQSPGITEAFF
TRBV21-1	TRBJ1-2	few	-	TGTGCCAGCCCGCAGGGGCAGGGACTAAACTATGGCTACACCTTC	CASPQGQGLNYGYTF
TRBV7-7	TRBJ2-3	-	-	TGTGCCAGCAGCTCTAAACTAGTGGCAGATACGCAGTATTTT	CASSSKLVADTQYF
TRBV28	TRBJ2-3	-	-	TGTGCCAGCAGTTTAGGGACAGATACGCAGTATTTT	CASSLGTDTQYF
TRBV7-2	TRBJ2-1	once	-	TGTGCCAGCAGCTTAATGGGGTCCTACAATGAGCAGTTCTTC	CASSLMGSYNEQFF
TRBV5-4	TRBJ1-1	-	-	TGTGCCAGCAGCCTGCAGGGAGTGAACACTGAAGCTTTCTTT	CASSLQGVNTEAFF
TRBV28	TRBJ1-5	-	-	TGTGCCAGCAGCCACATTGGGGGGACTTTCTATAGCAATCAGCCCCAGCATTTT	CASSHIGGTFYSNQPQHF
TRBV7-9	TRBJ2-3	-	TRBD1	TGTGCCAGCTGCCCACACCTCGGACAGGGCGGCACAGATACGCAGTATTTT	CASCPHLGQGGTDTQYF
TRBV28	TRBJ2-5	once	-	TGTGCCAGCAGTTTATCAAGACGGGAGAAAGAGACCCAGTACTTC	CASSLSRREKETQYF
TRBV5-1	TRBJ2-5	-	TRBD1	TGCGCCAGCAGCTTGTCAGGGGGCGATGGAGAGACCCAGTACTTC	CASSLSGGDGETQYF
TRBV19	TRBJ2-7	-	-	TGTGCCAGTAGTCCACCGGGACGGGTCTACGAGCAGTACTTC	CASSPPGRVYEQYF
TRBV25-1	TRBJ1-3	-	-	TGTGCCAGCAGTGTTTATGACACCATATATTTT	CASSVYDTIYF
TRBV7-2	TRBJ2-7	few	-	TGTGCCAGCAGCAAACAGGGGGGGGCCTACGAGCAGTACTTC	CASSKQGGAYEQYF
TRBV30	TRBJ1-2	-	TRBD1	TGTGCCTGGAGTGACCGGGACAGGGGGCTTGGCTACACCTTC	CAWSDRDRGLGYTF
TRBV11-2	TRBJ2-2	-	TRBD2	TGTGCCAGCAGCTTGGGACTAAGTAACACCGGGGAGCTGTTTTTT	CASSLGLSNTGELFF
TRBV7-2	TRBJ2-7	-	-	TGTGCCAGCAGCTTAGTTATACCCTACGAGCAGTACTTC	CASSLVIPYEQYF
TRBV4-3	TRBJ2-7	few	TRBD2	TGCGCCAGCAGCCCCGGACTAGCGGGGGAAACCTACGAGCAGTACTTC	CASSPGLAGETYEQYF
TRBV14	TRBJ2-7	-	TRBD1	TGTGCCAGCAGCCCCGGACAGGGGATTTACGAGCAGTACTTC	CASSPGQGIYEQYF
TRBV4-3	TRBJ2-5	once	TRBD1	TGCGCCAGCAGCCAACTAGGGGACAGGGGTCAAGAGACCCAGTACTTC	CASSQLGDRGQETQYF
TRBV28	TRBJ2-7	-	TRBD1	TGTGCCAGCAGCCCCGCCAGGGACAGGGAGTACTTC	CASSPARDREYF
TRBV12-5	TRBJ1-1	-	-	TGTGCTAGTGGTTTGAAACCTCGGGGCATCCTCTTTCCGGAACTTCTGAACACTGAAGCTTTCTTT	CASGLKPRGILFPELLNTEAFF
TRBV5-1	TRBJ1-1	-	TRBD1	TGCGCCAGCAGCCACCCGGGACAGGGACTCAACACTGAAGCTTTCTTT	CASSHPGQGLNTEAFF
TRBV7-8	TRBJ1-2	-	-	TGTGCCAGCAGCTTCTCCGGAACGGGCTACACCTTC	CASSFSGTGYTF
TRBV19	TRBJ2-7	-	TRBD1	TGTGCCAGTAGTACAGGGACAGGGCCCTACGAGCAGTACTTC	CASSTGTGPYEQYF
TRBV28	TRBJ2-3	-	TRBD2	TGTGCCAGCAGTCCCTCGAGTAGCGGGGCCACAGATACGCAGTATTTT	CASSPSSSGATDTQYF
TRBV28	TRBJ2-5	-	-	TGTGCCACCCCTCAAGAGACCCAGTACTTC	CATPQETQYF
TRBV7-9	TRBJ1-1	-	TRBD1	TGTGCCAGCAGCTTATCCATGGAAGGACAGGGGAACACTGAAGCTTTCTTT	CASSLSMEGQGNTEAFF
TRBV2	TRBJ2-7	-	-	TGTGCCAGCAGCCGAATCAACTACGAGCAGTACTTC	CASSRINYEQYF
TRBV5-4	TRBJ2-3	-	TRBD2	TGTGCCAGCAGGTTGGGACTAGCGGGGACAGATACGCAGTATTTT	CASRLGLAGTDTQYF
TRBV5-1	TRBJ2-7	-	TRBD1	TGCGCCAGCAGCTCGGACAGGGGGTTCTCATTAGAAGAGCAGTACTTC	CASSSDRGFSLEEQYF
TRBV7-3	TRBJ1-1	few	TRBD1	TGTGCCAGCAGCCGGACAGGGCAGAACACTGAAGCTTTCTTT	CASSRTGQNTEAFF
TRBV10-3	TRBJ2-3	-	-	TGTGCCATCGAAATGGGGGATACGCAGTATTTT	CAIEMGDTQYF